These 5 T cell receptor beta chains were all obtained from the same sample, sequenced in a study of vaccination effects on CD4 cells after COVID-19. TCRdb's copy holds only in-frame clones and misses some; the assay was immunoSEQ multiplex PCR. Here the sample spans roughly 41,000 clones, more than 65% being singletons. Antigen specificity for these receptors is unknown. CD4+ T cells were isolated after around 10 days of culture. The participants, recipients of two vaccine doses, got either BNT162b2 or mRNA-1273. Specimen: CD4+ T cells from PBMCs cultured without peptide, collected after COVID-19 vaccination. The receptor set was obtained from a human donor who received a COVID-19 vaccine.

A few counts support this clone. The chain couples TRBV19 to TRBJ1-5; 9 nucleotides align to TRBD1. The CDR3 is 14 residues long. V shed 6 bases, J shed 2 bases, and the junction held 2 bases outside the gene matches. The germline V gene encodes CDR1 LNHDA and CDR2 SQIVND (reference sequence). CDR3 coding DNA: TGTGCCAGTAGGGGGGACAGGGGCAATCAGCCCCAGCATTTT. Translating gives CASRGDRGNQPQHF.

This clone has only a few counts. The chain joins TRBV10-2 to TRBJ1-5; D gene ambiguous. Germline CDR1 WSHSY, CDR2 SAAADI. The length of the CDR3 is 15 residues. V was pared by 0 bases and J by 6 bases, with 12 bases between. In nucleotides, the CDR3 is TGCGCCAGCAGTGAGTCGAACCGGAATTCTCAGCCCCAGCATTTT. Encoded protein: CASSESNRNSQPQHF.

The chain carries TRBV7-9 and TRBJ2-5; D perhaps matches TRBD2 (5 bases). The V end was cut by 5 bases, the J end by 2 bases, with 15 bases between. In germline, CDR1 is SEHNR, CDR2 FQNEAQ (reference sequence). This CDR3 comprises 15 residues. Here the CDR3 DNA reads TGTGCCAGCAGCCTCTCCGAGGGTATACAAGAGACCCAGTACTTC. This encodes CASSLSEGIQETQYF.

This clone occurred once. The CDR3 reads CASSPSSGSPLHF. The CDR3 DNA is TGTGCCAGCTCACCCTCCTCGGGTTCACCCCTCCACTTT. The rearrangement links TRBV18 to TRBJ1-6; no reliable D call. There are 13 residues in the CDR3. Germline V gene lookup returns CDR1 KGHSH and CDR2 LQKENI. V was clipped by 3 bases and J by 9 bases, with 9 bases between them.

The chain is built from TRBV5-1 and TRBJ2-1, with D hard to call. Trimming cost V 5 bases and J 0 bases, with 9 bases left between them. In germline, CDR1 is SGHRS, CDR2 YFSETQ. The CDR3 is 14 residues long. The CDR3 loop is CASSWALSYNEQFF. As DNA, the CDR3 is TGCGCCAGCAGTTGGGCTCTCTCCTACAATGAGCAGTTCTTC.